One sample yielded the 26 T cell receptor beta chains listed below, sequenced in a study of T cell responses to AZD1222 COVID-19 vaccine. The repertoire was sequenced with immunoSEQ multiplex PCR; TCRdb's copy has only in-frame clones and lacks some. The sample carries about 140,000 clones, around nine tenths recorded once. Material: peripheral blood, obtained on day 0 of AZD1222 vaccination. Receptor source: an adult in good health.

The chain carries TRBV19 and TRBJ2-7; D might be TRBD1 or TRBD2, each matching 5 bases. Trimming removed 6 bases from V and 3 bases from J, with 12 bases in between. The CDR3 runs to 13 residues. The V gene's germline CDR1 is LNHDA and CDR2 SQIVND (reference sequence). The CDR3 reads CASSRGDHYEQYF. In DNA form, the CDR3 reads TGTGCCAGTAGCAGAGGGGACCACTACGAGCAGTACTTC.

The CDR3 sequence is CASSLEGGRRNEQFF. CDR3 coding DNA: TGTGCCAGCAGCTTGGAGGGCGGGAGGAGGAATGAGCAGTTCTTC. The chain recombines TRBV5-4 with TRBJ2-1, with 8 bases aligning to TRBD2. CDR3 length: 15 residues. J lost 7 bases, V lost 0 bases, and 6 bases had no gene match. Germline V CDR1 and CDR2: SGHNT, YYREEE (reference sequence). The complete variable domain, with remaining parts taken from reference TRBV5-4 and TRBJ2-1, reads ETGVTQSPTHLIKTRGQQVTLRCSSQSGHNTVSWYQQALGQGPQFIFQYYREEENGRGNFPPRFSGLQFPNYSSELNVNALELDDSALYLCASSLEGGRRNEQFFGPGTRLTVL.

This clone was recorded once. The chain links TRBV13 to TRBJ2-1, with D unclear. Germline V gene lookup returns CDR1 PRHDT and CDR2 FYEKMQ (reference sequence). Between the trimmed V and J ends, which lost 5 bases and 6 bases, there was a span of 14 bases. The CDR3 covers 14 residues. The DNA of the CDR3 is TGTGCCAGCAGCCCGAAAAGTCAGGTCAATGAGCAGTTCTTC. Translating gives CASSPKSQVNEQFF. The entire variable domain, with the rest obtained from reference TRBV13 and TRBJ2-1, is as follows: AAGVIQSPRHLIKEKRETATLKCYPIPRHDTVYWYQQGPGQDPQFLISFYEKMQSDKGSIPDRFSAQQFSDYHSELNMSSLELGDSALYFCASSPKSQVNEQFFGPGTRLTVL.

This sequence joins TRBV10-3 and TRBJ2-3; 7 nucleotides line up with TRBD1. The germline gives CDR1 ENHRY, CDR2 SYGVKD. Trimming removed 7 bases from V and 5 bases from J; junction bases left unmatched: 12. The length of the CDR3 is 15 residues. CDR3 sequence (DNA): TGTGCCATCACCCCCGACAGGGCCAATGGAGATACGCAGTATTTT. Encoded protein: CAITPDRANGDTQYF.

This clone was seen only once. The CDR3 here is CASSLGTGMGASTDTQYF. CDR3 nucleotide sequence: TGTGCCAGCAGTTTAGGGACAGGGATGGGGGCTAGCACAGATACGCAGTATTTT. The V call is TRBV27, the J call TRBJ2-3; 9 bases are shared with TRBD1. There are 18 residues in the CDR3. Trimming took 2 bases from V and 0 from J; bases not matched to a gene: 9. Germline V gene data show CDR1 as MNHEY and CDR2 as SMNVEV (reference sequence).

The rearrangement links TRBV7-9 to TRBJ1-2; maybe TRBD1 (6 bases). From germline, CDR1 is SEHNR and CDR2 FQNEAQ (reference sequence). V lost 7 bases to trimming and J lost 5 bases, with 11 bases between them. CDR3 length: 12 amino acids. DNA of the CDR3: TGTGCCAGCAATCAGGACAGTTATGGCTACACCTTC. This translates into CASNQDSYGYTF. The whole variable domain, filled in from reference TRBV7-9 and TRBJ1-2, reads DTGVSQNPRHKITKRGQNVTFRCDPISEHNRLYWYRQTLGQGPEFLTYFQNEAQLEKSRLLSDRFSAERPKGSFSTLEIQRTEQGDSAMYLCASNQDSYGYTFGSGTRLTVV.

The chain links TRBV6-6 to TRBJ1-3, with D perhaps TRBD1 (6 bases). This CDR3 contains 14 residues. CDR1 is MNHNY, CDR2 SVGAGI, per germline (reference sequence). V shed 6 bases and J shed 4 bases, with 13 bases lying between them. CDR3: CASSSGTLGNTIYF. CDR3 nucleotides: TGTGCCAGCAGCTCCGGGACACTCGGAAACACCATATATTTT.

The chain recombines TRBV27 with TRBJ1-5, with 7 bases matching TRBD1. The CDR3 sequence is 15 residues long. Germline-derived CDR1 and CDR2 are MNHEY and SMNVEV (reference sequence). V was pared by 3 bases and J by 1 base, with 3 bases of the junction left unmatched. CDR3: CASSFRQGSNQPQHF. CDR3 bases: TGTGCCAGCAGTTTCCGACAGGGAAGCAATCAGCCCCAGCATTTT.

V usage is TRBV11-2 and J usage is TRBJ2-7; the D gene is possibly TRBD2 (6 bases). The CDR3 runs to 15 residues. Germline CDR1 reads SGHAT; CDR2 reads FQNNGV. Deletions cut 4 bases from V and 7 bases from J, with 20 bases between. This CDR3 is CASSYSSGTAGEQYF. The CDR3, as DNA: TGTGCCAGCAGCTATTCTAGTGGGACTGCGGGGGAGCAGTACTTC.

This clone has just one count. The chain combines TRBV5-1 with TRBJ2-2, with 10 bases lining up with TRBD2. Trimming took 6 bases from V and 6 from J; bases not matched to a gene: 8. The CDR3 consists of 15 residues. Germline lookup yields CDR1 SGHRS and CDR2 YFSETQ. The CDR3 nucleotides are TGCGCCAGCAAGGTCGCTAGCGGGAGTTCCGGGGAGCTGTTTTTT. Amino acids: CASKVASGSSGELFF.

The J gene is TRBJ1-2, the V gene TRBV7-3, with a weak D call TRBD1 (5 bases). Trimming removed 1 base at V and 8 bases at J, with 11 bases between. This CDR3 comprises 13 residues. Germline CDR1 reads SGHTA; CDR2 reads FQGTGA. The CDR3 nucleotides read TGTGCCAGCAGCTTAAATATGGGGCAGGGCTACACCTTC. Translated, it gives CASSLNMGQGYTF.

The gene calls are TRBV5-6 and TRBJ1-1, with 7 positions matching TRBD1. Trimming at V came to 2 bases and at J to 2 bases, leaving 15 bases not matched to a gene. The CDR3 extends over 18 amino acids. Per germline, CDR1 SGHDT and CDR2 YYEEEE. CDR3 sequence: CASSFGKSAGQVNTEAFF. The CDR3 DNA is TGTGCCAGCAGCTTTGGCAAAAGCGCCGGACAGGTAAACACTGAAGCTTTCTTT.

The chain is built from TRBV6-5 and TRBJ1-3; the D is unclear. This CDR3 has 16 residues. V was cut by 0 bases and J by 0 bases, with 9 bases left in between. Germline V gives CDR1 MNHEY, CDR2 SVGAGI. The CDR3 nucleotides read TGTGCCAGCAGTTACTCGAGGTGGAACTCTGGAAACACCATATATTTT. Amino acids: CASSYSRWNSGNTIYF.

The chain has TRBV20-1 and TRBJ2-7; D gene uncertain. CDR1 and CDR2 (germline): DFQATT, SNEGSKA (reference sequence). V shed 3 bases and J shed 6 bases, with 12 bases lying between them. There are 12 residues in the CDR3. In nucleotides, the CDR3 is TGCAGTGCTAGTGGCCAGGTAGGCGAGCAGTACTTC. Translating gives CSASGQVGEQYF.

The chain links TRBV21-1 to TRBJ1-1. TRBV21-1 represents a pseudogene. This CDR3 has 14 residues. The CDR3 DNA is TGTGCCAGCACCCAAACCCGGACCAGCACCGAAGCTTTCTTT. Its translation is CASTQTRTSTEAFF.

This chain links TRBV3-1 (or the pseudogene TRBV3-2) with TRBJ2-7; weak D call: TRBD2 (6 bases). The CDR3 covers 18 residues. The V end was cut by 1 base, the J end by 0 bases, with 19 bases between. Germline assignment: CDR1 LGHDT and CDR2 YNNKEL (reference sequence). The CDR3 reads CASSQAIRTTTYSYEQYF. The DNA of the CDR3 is TGTGCCAGCAGCCAAGCTATCAGGACTACGACTTACTCCTACGAGCAGTACTTC.

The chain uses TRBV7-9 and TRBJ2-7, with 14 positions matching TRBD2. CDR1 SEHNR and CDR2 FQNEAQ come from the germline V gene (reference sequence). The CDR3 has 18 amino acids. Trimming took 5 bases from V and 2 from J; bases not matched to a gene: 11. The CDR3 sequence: CASSQTPGLAGVPYEQYF. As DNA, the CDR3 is TGTGCCAGCAGCCAGACACCGGGACTAGCGGGAGTTCCCTACGAGCAGTACTTC. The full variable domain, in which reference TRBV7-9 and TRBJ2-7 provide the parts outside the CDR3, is DTGVSQNPRHKITKRGQNVTFRCDPISEHNRLYWYRQTLGQGPEFLTYFQNEAQLEKSRLLSDRFSAERPKGSFSTLEIQRTEQGDSAMYLCASSQTPGLAGVPYEQYFGPGTRLTVT.

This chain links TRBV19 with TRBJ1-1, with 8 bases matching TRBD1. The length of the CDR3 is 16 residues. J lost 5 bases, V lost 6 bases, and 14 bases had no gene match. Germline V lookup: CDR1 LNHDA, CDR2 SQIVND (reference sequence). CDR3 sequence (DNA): TGTGCCAGTAGATCAGGGGGCTTAAAGTCGAGAACTGAAGCTTTCTTT. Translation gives CASRSGGLKSRTEAFF.

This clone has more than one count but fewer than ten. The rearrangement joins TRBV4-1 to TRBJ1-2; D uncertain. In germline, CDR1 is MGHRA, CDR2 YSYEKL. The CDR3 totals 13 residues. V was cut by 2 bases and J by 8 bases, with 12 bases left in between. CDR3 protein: CASSQLEGYGYTF. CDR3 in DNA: TGCGCCAGCAGCCAACTAGAAGGGTACGGCTACACCTTC.

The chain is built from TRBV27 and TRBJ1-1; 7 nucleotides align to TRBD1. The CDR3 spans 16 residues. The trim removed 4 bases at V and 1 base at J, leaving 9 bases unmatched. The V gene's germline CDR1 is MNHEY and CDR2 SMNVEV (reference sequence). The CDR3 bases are TGTGCCAGCAGTTCCCGGACAGGTCAGAAGAACACTGAAGCTTTCTTT. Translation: CASSSRTGQKNTEAFF.

DNA for the CDR3: TGCGCCAGCAGCTTGGAGGGACAGAGGTCAGGAGGCTACACCTTC. This codes for CASSLEGQRSGGYTF. The chain couples TRBV5-1 to TRBJ1-2; 7 bases are a match to TRBD1. CDR3 length equals 15 residues. V dropped 0 bases and J dropped 8; count of bases not matched to a gene: 10. CDR1 and CDR2 from the germline V gene are SGHRS and YFSETQ.

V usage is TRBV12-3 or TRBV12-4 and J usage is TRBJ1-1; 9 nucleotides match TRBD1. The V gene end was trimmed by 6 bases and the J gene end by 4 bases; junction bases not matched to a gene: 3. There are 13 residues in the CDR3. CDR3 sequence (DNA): TGTGCCAGCAGCAAGACAGGGGGCACTGAAGCTTTCTTT. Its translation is CASSKTGGTEAFF.

The CDR3 DNA follows: TGTGCCAGCTGCCAGTTGCATAATTCACCCCTCCACTTT. Translation: CASCQLHNSPLHF. V is TRBV25-1 and J is TRBJ1-6; D remains unclear. Per germline, CDR1 MGHDK and CDR2 SYGVNS. The CDR3 has 13 residues. The V gene lost 8 bases and the J gene lost 5 bases, with 10 bases spanning the gap.

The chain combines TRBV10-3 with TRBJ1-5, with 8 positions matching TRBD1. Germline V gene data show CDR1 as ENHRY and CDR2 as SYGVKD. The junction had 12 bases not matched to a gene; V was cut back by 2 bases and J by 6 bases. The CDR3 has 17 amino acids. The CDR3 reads CAISEEIKDRAVQPQHF. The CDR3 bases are TGTGCCATCAGTGAGGAAATAAAGGACAGGGCGGTTCAGCCCCAGCATTTT.

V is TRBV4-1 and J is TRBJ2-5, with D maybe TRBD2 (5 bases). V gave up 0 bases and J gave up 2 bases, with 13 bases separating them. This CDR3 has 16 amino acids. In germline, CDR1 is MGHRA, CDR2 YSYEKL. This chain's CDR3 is CASSQEPGREQETQYF. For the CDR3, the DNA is TGCGCCAGCAGCCAAGAGCCGGGAAGGGAACAAGAGACCCAGTACTTC.

The CDR3 is CATSREAAGTYGYTF. CDR3 nucleotide sequence: TGTGCCACCAGCAGAGAGGCCGCAGGAACCTATGGCTACACCTTC. The gene calls are TRBV15 and TRBJ1-2; D is ambiguous. The CDR3 length is 15 residues. V lost 0 bases and J 4 bases, leaving 12 bases between the germline ends. Germline CDR1 reads LNHNV; CDR2 reads YYDKDF (reference sequence).